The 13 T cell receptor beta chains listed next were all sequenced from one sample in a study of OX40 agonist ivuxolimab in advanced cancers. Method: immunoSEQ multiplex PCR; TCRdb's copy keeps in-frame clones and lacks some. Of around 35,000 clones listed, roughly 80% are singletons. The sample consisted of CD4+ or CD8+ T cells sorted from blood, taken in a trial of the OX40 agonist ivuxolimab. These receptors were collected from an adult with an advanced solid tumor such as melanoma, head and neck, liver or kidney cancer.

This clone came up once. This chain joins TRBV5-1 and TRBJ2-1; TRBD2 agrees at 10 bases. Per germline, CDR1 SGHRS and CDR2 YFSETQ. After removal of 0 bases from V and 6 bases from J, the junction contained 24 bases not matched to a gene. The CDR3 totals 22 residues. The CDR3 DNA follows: TGCGCCAGCAGCTTGGCCTTCAGAAGCAGGGACCTAGCGGGAGTCGAATTCAATGAGCAGTTCTTC. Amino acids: CASSLAFRSRDLAGVEFNEQFF.

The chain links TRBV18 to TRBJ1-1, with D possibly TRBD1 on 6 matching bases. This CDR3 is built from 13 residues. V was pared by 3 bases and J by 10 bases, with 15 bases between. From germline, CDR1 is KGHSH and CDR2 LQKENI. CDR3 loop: CASSPGTIPGAFF. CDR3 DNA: TGTGCCAGCTCACCGGGGACAATCCCCGGAGCTTTCTTT.

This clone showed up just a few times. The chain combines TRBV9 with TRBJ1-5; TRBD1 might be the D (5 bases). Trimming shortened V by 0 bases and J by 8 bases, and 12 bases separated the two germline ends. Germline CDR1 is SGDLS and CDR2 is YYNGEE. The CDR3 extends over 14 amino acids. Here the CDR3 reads CASSVAASGEPQHF. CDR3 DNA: TGTGCCAGCAGCGTAGCAGCGTCGGGGGAGCCCCAGCATTTT. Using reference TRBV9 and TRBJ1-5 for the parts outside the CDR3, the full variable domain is DSGVTQTPKHLITATGQRVTLRCSPRSGDLSVYWYQQSLDQGLQFLIQYYNGEERAKGNILERFSAQQFPDLHSELNLSSLELGDSALYFCASSVAASGEPQHFGDGTRLSIL.

As DNA, the CDR3 is TGTGCCAGCAGCTTTCGGACTAGCGAGATCCGCGAGCAGTACTTC. This codes for CASSFRTSEIREQYF. V is TRBV5-6 and J is TRBJ2-7, with 9 bases identical to TRBD2. V was clipped by 2 bases and J by 6 bases; unmatched bases: 9. This CDR3 comprises 15 residues. Germline values: CDR1 SGHDT, CDR2 YYEEEE.

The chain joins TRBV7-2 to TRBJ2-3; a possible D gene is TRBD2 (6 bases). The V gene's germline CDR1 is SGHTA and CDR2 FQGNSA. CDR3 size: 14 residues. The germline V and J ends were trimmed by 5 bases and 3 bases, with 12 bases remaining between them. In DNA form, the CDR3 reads TGTGCCAGCAGCCGGGGACTCTTTACAGATACGCAGTATTTT. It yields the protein CASSRGLFTDTQYF.

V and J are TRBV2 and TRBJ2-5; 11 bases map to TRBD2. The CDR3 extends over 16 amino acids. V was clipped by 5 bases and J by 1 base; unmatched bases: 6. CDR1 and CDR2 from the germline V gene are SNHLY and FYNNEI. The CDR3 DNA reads TGTGCCAGCAGTCAATGGACTAGCGGGTTCCAAGAGACCCAGTACTTC. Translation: CASSQWTSGFQETQYF.

The CDR3 DNA sequence: TGTGCCAGCAGATCCTCCAGGTTTTACGAGCAGTACTTC. It specifies CASRSSRFYEQYF. This sequence joins TRBV6-5 and TRBJ2-7; D gene ambiguous. This CDR3 has 13 residues. The germline V gene has CDR1 MNHEY and CDR2 SVGAGI. The ends were cut back, 6 bases at V and 4 bases at J, with 13 bases in the middle.

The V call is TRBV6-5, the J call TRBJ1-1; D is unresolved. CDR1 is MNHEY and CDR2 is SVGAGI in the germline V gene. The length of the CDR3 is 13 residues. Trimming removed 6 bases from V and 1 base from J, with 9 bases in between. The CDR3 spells CASSTSENTEAFF. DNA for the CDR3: TGTGCCAGCAGCACTTCGGAGAACACTGAAGCTTTCTTT.

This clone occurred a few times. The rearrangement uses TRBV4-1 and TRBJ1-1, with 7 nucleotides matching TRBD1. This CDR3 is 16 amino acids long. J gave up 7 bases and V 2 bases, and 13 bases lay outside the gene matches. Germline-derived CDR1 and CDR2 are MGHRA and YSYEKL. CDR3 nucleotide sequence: TGCGCCAGCAGCCAACCTGCCAGGGGGACCAAACTTGAAGCTTTCTTT. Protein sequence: CASSQPARGTKLEAFF.

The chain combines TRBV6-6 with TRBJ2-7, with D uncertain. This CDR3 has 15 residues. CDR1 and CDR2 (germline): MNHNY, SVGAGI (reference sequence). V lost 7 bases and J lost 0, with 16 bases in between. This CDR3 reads CASTRSGSSSYEQYF. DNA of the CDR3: TGTGCCAGCACCCGATCAGGTTCAAGCTCCTACGAGCAGTACTTC.

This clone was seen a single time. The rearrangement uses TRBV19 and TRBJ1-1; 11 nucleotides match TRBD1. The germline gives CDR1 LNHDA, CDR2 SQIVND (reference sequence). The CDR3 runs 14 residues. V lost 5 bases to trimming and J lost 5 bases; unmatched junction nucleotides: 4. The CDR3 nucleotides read TGTGCCAGTAGTGGACAGGGGGCGAGGACTGAAGCTTTCTTT. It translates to CASSGQGARTEAFF.

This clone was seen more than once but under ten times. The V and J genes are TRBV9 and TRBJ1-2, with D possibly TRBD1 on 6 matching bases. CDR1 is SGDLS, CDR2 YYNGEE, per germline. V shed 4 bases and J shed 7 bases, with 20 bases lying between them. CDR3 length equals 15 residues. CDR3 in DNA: TGTGCCAGCAGCTCCACGCTCCGGGGGGCCGGTGGCTACACCTTC. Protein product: CASSSTLRGAGGYTF.

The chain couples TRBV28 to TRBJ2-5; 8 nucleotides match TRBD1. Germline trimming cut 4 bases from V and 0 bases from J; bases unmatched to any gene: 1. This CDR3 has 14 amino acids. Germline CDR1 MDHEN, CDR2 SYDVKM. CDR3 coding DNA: TGTGCCAGCAGTTCGGACAGGGACCAAGAGACCCAGTACTTC. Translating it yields CASSSDRDQETQYF.